These 10 T cell receptor beta chains were sequenced from one sample in a study of persistence of HIV-infected CD4 T cells. Lysates of CMV-infected fibroblasts at 10 ug/mL stimulated these cells. CD40L-negative CD69-negative CD45RO-high memory CD4+ T cells were sorted as populations depleted of antigen-responding cells. The antigens for these receptors are not known. Sequencing used immunoSEQ version 4 in survey mode. Clones were sequenced by immunoSEQ multiplex PCR, and TCRdb holds only the in-frame ones, with some missing. This sample carries about 33,000 clones, 82% of them seen once, and the ten largest clones take 6.4%. Sequenced here: CD4+ T cells sorted from PBMCs after roughly 20-hour stimulation, sampled from a patient who received antiretroviral therapy. The receptors here all came from an adult woman with HIV who was CMV-seropositive.

Of note for this clone: At one end the junction does not follow the germline gene, possibly because of a read error. J is TRBJ2-2 and V is TRBV18, with a possible D match to TRBD1 (6 bases). The CDR3 contains 16 residues. Germline-derived CDR1 and CDR2 are KGHSH and LQKENI. The CDR3 bases are TGTACCAGCTCACGAAGGCTACAGGGAAACACCGGGGAGCTGTTTTTT. The encoded protein is CTSSRRLQGNTGELFF.

This clone has only one observation. Here the CDR3 reads CATSAGTGKGYTF. The CDR3 coding sequence is TGTGCCACCAGTGCCGGGACAGGGAAGGGCTACACCTTC. V usage is TRBV24-1 and J usage is TRBJ1-2, with 9 bases aligning to TRBD1. V was pared by 5 bases and J by 8 bases, with 5 bases of the junction left unmatched. The CDR3 is 13 residues long. Germline V gene sequence: CDR1 KGHDR, CDR2 SFDVKD.

This clone was detected only once. V and J are TRBV9 and TRBJ2-1; D remains ambiguous. Germline CDR1 and CDR2: SGDLS and YYNGEE. This CDR3 region has 11 residues. Trimming cost V 6 bases and J 8 bases, with 9 bases left between them. CDR3 sequence reads: CASTGDDEQFF. CDR3 DNA sequence: TGTGCCAGCACTGGGGATGATGAGCAGTTCTTC.

V gene TRBV19 combines with J gene TRBJ1-1; 7 bases line up with TRBD1. Germline V gene sequence: CDR1 LNHDA, CDR2 SQIVND (reference sequence). V gave up 6 bases and J gave up 5 bases; unmatched junction bases: 15. CDR3 length: 16 residues. The CDR3 spells CASSLTQGNVITEAFF. CDR3 coding DNA: TGTGCCAGTAGCTTAACACAGGGGAACGTTATAACTGAAGCTTTCTTT.

This chain joins TRBV11-3 and TRBJ1-1; D might be TRBD1 (5 bases). The CDR3 sequence is 15 residues long. Trimming pared 4 bases from V and 7 bases from J, leaving 19 bases between. Germline CDR1 reads SGHNT; CDR2 reads YENEEA. As DNA, the CDR3 is TGTGCCAGCAGCTCAGATCCAGGGCCATCAATTGAAGCTTTCTTT. Its translation is CASSSDPGPSIEAFF. Complete variable domain (other parts from reference TRBV11-3 and TRBJ1-1): EAGVVQSPRYKIIEKKQPVAFWCNPISGHNTLYWYLQNLGQGPELLIRYENEEAVDDSQLPKDRFSAERLKGVDSTLKIQPAELGDSAVYLCASSSDPGPSIEAFFGQGTRLTVV.

The chain is built from TRBV13 and TRBJ2-3, with 11 bases lining up with TRBD2. J was trimmed by 0 bases and V by 5 bases; bases with no gene match: 7. The CDR3 has 17 amino acids. Per germline, CDR1 PRHDT and CDR2 FYEKMQ (reference sequence). In DNA, the CDR3 is TGTGCCAGCAGCCGAAAGTGGACTAGCGGGAGCACAGATACGCAGTATTTT. Encoded protein: CASSRKWTSGSTDTQYF.

V and J are TRBV5-6 and TRBJ1-1; 7 bases are a match to TRBD1. Germline V gives CDR1 SGHDT, CDR2 YYEEEE. Trimming cost V 6 bases and J 0 bases; bases outside gene matches: 8. The CDR3 is 15 residues long. This chain's CDR3 is CASIRTGLMNTEAFF. CDR3 DNA sequence: TGTGCCAGCATCCGGACAGGATTAATGAACACTGAAGCTTTCTTT. The full variable domain, its missing parts supplied by reference TRBV5-6 and TRBJ1-1, is DAGVTQSPTHLIKTRGQQVTLRCSPKSGHDTVSWYQQALGQGPQFIFQYYEEEERQRGNFPDRFSGHQFPNYSSELNVNALLLGDSALYLCASIRTGLMNTEAFFGQGTRLTVV.

This clone was counted between two and nine times. The rearrangement uses TRBV6-1 and TRBJ1-2; no firm D call. CDR3 length equals 14 residues. Trimming pared 2 bases from V and 8 bases from J, leaving 15 bases between. In germline, CDR1 is MNHNS, CDR2 SASEGT. This CDR3 reads CASSEPHPNRGYTF. The CDR3 DNA follows: TGTGCCAGCAGTGAACCCCACCCCAACCGGGGCTACACCTTC.

The table lists this clone with a count of one. This CDR3 reads CATSRDPGQGGWDLFF. The DNA for the CDR3 is TGTGCCACCAGCAGAGACCCGGGACAGGGCGGCTGGGATCTGTTTTTT. This chain links TRBV15 with TRBJ1-4, with 9 bases matching TRBD1. Germline lookup yields CDR1 LNHNV and CDR2 YYDKDF (reference sequence). There are 16 residues in the CDR3. J lost 14 bases, V lost 0 bases, and 13 bases had no gene match. Full variable domain (rest looked up from reference TRBV15 and TRBJ1-4): DAMVIQNPRYQVTQFGKPVTLSCSQTLNHNVMYWYQQKSSQAPKLLFHYYDKDFNNEADTPDNFQSRRPNTSFCFLDIRSPGLGDTAMYLCATSRDPGQGGWDLFFGSGTQLSVL.

The chain is built from TRBV9 and TRBJ2-3, with TRBD2 matching 11 bases. The junction had 1 base not matched to a gene; V was cut back by 0 bases and J by 4 bases. This CDR3 comprises 15 residues. Germline assignment: CDR1 SGDLS and CDR2 YYNGEE. The CDR3 nucleotides are TGTGCCAGCAGCGTAGATAGCGGGGGGGCAGATACGCAGTATTTT. It codes for CASSVDSGGADTQYF.